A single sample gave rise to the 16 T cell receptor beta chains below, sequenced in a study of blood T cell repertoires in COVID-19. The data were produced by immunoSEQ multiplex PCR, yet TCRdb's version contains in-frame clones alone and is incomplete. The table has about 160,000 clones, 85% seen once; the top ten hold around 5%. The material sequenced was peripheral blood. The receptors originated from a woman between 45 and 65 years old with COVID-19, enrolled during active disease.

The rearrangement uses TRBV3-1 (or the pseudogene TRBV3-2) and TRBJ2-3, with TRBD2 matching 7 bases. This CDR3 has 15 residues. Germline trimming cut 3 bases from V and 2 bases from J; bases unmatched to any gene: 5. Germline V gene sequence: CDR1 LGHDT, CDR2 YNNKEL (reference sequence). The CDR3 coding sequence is TGTGCCAGCAGCCAGAGCGGGGACTACACAGATACGCAGTATTTT. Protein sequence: CASSQSGDYTDTQYF.

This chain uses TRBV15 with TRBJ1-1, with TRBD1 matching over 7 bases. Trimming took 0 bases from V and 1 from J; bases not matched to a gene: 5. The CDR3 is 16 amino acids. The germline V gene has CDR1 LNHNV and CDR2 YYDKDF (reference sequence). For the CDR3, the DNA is TGTGCCACCAGCAGAGATAAGACAGGGAGGAACACTGAAGCTTTCTTT. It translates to CATSRDKTGRNTEAFF.

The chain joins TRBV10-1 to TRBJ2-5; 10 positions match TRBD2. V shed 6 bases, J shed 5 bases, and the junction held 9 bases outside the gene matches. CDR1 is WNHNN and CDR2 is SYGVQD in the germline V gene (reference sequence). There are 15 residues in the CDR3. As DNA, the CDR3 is TGCGCCAGCAGCGAAAGCGGGGGGGCTCGTGAGACCCAGTACTTC. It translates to CASSESGGARETQYF.

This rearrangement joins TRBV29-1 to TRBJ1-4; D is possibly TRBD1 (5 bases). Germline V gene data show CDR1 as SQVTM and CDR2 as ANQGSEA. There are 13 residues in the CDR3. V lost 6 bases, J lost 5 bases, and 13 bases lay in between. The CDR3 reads CSVGGLTNEKLFF. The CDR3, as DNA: TGCAGCGTCGGGGGACTTACGAATGAAAAACTGTTTTTT.

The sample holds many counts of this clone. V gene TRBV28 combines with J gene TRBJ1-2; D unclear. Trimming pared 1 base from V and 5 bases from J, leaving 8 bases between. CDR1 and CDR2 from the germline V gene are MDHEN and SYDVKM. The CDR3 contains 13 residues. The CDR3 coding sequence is TGTGCCAGCAGTTTATCCGGGGAATATGGCTACACCTTC. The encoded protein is CASSLSGEYGYTF.

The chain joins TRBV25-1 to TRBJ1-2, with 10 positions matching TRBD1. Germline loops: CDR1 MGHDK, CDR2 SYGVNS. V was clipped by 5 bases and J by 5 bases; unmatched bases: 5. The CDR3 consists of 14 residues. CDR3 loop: CASSRQGALYGYTF. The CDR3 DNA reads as TGTGCCAGCAGTAGACAGGGGGCGCTTTATGGCTACACCTTC.

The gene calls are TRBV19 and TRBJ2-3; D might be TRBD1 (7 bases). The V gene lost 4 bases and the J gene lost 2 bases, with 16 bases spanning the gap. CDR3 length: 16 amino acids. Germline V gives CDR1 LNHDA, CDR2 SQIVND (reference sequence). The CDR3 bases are TGTGCCAGTAGTACGGGGGACAGTGGAACCACAGATACGCAGTATTTT. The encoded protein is CASSTGDSGTTDTQYF.

The CDR3 bases are TGTGCCAGCAGTGACCCCGGGACACTCAACGAGCAGTACTTC. Translation: CASSDPGTLNEQYF. The chain is built from TRBV25-1 and TRBJ2-7; D is perhaps TRBD1 (6 bases). The V gene lost 3 bases and the J gene lost 5 bases, with 14 bases spanning the gap. The CDR3 is 14 amino acids. Germline CDR1 MGHDK, CDR2 SYGVNS.

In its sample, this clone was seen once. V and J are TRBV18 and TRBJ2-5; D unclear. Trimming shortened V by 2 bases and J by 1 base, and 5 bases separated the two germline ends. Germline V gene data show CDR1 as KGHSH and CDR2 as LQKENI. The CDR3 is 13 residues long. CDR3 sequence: CASSPAVQETQYF. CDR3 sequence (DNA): TGTGCCAGCTCACCAGCGGTCCAAGAGACCCAGTACTTC.

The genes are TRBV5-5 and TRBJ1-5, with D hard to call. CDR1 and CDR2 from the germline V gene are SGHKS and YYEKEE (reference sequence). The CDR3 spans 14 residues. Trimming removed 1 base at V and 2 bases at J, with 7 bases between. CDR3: CASSLLEGNQPQHF. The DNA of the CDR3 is TGTGCCAGCAGCTTGTTGGAGGGCAATCAGCCCCAGCATTTT.

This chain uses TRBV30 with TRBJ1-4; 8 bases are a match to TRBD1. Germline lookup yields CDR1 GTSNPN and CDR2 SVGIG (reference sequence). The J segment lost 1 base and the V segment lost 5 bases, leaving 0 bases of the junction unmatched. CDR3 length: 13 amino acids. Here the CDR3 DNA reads TGTGCCTGGGACAGGGGAACTAATGAAAAACTGTTTTTT. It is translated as CAWDRGTNEKLFF.

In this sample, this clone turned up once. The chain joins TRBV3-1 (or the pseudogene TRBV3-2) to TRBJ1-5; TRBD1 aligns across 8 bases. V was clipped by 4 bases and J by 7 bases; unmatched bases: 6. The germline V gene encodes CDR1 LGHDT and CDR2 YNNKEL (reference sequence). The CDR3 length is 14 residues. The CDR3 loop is CASSLGGQGQPQHF. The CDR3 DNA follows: TGTGCCAGCAGCCTAGGCGGACAGGGACAGCCCCAGCATTTT.

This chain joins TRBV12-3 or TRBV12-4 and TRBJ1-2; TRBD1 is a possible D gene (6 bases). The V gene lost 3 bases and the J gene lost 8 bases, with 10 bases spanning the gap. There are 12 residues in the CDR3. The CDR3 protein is CASSLKGVGYTF. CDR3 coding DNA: TGTGCCAGCAGTTTGAAGGGGGTCGGCTACACCTTC.

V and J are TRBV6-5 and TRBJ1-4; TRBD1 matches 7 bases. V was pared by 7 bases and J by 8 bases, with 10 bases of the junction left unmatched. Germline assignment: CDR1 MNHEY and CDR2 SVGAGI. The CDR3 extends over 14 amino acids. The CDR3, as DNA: TGTGCCAGCAAAAGGGGGGACAGCGTAGAAAAACTGTTTTTT. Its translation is CASKRGDSVEKLFF.

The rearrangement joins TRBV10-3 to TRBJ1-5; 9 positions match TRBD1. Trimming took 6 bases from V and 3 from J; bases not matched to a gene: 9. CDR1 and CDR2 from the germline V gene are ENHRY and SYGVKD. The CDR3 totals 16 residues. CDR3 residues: CAISDGTGMDNQPQHF. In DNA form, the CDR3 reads TGTGCCATCAGCGACGGGACAGGGATGGACAATCAGCCCCAGCATTTT.

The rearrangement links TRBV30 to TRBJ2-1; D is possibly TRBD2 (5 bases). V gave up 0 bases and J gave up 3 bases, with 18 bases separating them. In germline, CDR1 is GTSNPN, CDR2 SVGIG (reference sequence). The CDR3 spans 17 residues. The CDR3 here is CAWSVVGEGRYYNEQFF. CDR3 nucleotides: TGTGCCTGGAGTGTAGTGGGCGAGGGAAGATACTACAATGAGCAGTTCTTC.